This record looks at one T cell receptor beta chain sequence and its context. V lost 6 bases and J 0 bases, leaving 9 bases between the germline ends. CDR3 length: 14 residues. Germline V CDR1 and CDR2: MGHDK, SYGVNS. This entry comes from a study of blood T cell repertoires in COVID-19. Background on the study: Samples of COVID-19 (acute and convalescent) were obtained from the United States, Italy and Spain. The analysed material was cDNA or gDNA that came from T cells, B-cell-depleted T cells, or PBMCs.

In the original workflow: Counts of nucleated cells, estimated from reference gene primer amplification, were obtained. TCRdb's copy holds only in-frame clones and misses some; the assay was immunoSEQ multiplex PCR. V, J and clone size are taken as reported in that table, and D and trimming were inferred from the DNA itself. The sample contains around 450,000 clones, more than 85% of which appear only once. J is TRBJ1-3 and V is TRBV25-1; TRBD1 is a possible D gene (5 bases). This TCR was recovered from a woman aged 25 to 45 with acute or convalescent COVID-19. Sequences were obtained from peripheral blood. The CDR3 sequence: CASRQTDSGNTIYF. DNA for the CDR3: TGTGCCAGCAGACAGACAGACTCTGGAAACACCATATATTTT.